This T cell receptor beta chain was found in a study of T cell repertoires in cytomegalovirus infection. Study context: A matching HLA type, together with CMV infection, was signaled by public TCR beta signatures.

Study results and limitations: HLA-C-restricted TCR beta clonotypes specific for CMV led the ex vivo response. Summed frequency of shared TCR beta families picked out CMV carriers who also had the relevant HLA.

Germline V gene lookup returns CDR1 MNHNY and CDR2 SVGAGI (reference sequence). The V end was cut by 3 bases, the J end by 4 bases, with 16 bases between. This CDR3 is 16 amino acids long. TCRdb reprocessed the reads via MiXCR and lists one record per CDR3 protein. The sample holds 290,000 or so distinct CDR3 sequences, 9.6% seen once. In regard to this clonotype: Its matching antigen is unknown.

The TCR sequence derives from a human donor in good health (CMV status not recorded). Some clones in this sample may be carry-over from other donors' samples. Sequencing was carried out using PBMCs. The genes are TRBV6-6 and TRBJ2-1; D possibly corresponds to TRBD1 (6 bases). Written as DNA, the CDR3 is TGTGCCAGCAGTTATTTCCAGGGGCGGCAGTACAATGAGCAGTTCTTC. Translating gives CASSYFQGRQYNEQFF.